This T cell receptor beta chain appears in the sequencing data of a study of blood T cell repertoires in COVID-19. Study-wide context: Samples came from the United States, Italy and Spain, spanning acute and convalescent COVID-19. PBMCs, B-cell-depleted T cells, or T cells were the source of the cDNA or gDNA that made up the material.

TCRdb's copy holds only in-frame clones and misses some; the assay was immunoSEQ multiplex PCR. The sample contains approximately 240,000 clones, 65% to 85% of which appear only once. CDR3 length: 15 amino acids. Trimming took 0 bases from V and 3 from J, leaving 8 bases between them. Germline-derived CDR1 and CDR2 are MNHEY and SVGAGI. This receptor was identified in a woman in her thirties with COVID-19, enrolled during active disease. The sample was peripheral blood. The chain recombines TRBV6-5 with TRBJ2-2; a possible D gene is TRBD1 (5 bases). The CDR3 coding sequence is TGTGCCAGCAGTTACTCGTTCAGGGACACCGGGGAGCTGTTTTTT. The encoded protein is CASSYSFRDTGELFF.